The 28 T cell receptor beta chains in this list originate from one sample, sequenced in a study of OX40 agonist ivuxolimab in advanced cancers. Assay used: immunoSEQ multiplex PCR; TCRdb lists only in-frame clones, some missing. The sample has about 67,000 clones; 85% are singletons. The material was CD4+ or CD8+ T cells sorted from blood, obtained in a trial of the OX40 agonist ivuxolimab. These receptors came from an adult with an advanced solid tumor such as melanoma, head and neck, liver or kidney cancer.

The chain links TRBV7-9 to TRBJ1-3; D remains unclear. Trimming pared 2 bases from V and 4 bases from J, leaving 6 bases between. The CDR3 is made up of 13 amino acids. CDR1 and CDR2 from the germline V gene are SEHNR and FQNEAQ (reference sequence). The CDR3 reads CASSLLLGNTIYF. The CDR3 DNA reads as TGTGCCAGCAGCTTATTACTCGGAAACACCATATATTTT.

V is TRBV6-6 and J is TRBJ2-7; TRBD2 matches at 7 bases. CDR3 length: 13 residues. Per the germline V gene, CDR1 is MNHNY and CDR2 is SVGAGI (reference sequence). V gave up 5 bases and J gave up 3 bases; unmatched junction bases: 4. CDR3 nucleotides: TGTGCCAGCAGTCGGGACTACCTCTACGAGCAGTACTTC. Translated: CASSRDYLYEQYF.

This chain connects TRBV5-4 to TRBJ1-2; 7 bases line up with TRBD1. The germline V gene encodes CDR1 SGHNT and CDR2 YYREEE (reference sequence). This CDR3 region has 17 residues. V lost 5 bases to trimming and J lost 5 bases; unmatched junction nucleotides: 18. CDR3: CASRYSAQGLLRYGYTF. CDR3 bases: TGTGCCAGCAGGTACTCCGCACAGGGGTTGTTAAGATATGGCTACACCTTC.

The chain has TRBV5-6 and TRBJ2-6; D not certain. The germline V gene encodes CDR1 SGHDT and CDR2 YYEEEE. V lost 0 bases to trimming and J lost 0 bases, with 10 bases between them. This CDR3 spans 17 amino acids. CDR3 sequence: CASSLEYRNSGANVLTF. The CDR3 DNA follows: TGTGCCAGCAGCTTGGAATACCGCAACTCTGGGGCCAACGTCCTGACTTTC.

V gene TRBV28 combines with J gene TRBJ1-1, with no clear D. This CDR3 is built from 12 residues. V was clipped by 6 bases and J by 5 bases, with 10 bases between them. From germline, CDR1 is MDHEN and CDR2 SYDVKM. CDR3 loop: CASSSSGTEAFF. The DNA for the CDR3 is TGTGCCAGCAGCTCGAGCGGTACTGAAGCTTTCTTT. Supplemented by reference TRBV28 and TRBJ1-1, the full variable domain reads DVKVTQSSRYLVKRTGEKVFLECVQDMDHENMFWYRQDPGLGLRLIYFSYDVKMKEKGDIPEGYSVSREKKERFSLILESASTNQTSMYLCASSSSGTEAFFGQGTRLTVV.

This chain connects TRBV28 to TRBJ1-4; 9 bases are shared with TRBD1. The CDR3 runs 14 residues. J was trimmed by 8 bases and V by 3 bases; bases with no gene match: 4. Looked up from germline, CDR1 is MDHEN and CDR2 is SYDVKM. The CDR3 reads CASSLGTGQEKLFF. Here the CDR3 DNA reads TGTGCCAGCAGTTTGGGGACAGGGCAAGAAAAACTGTTTTTT.

This clone is a singleton in its sample. This chain uses TRBV18 with TRBJ2-5; 8 nucleotides line up with TRBD1. Per germline, CDR1 KGHSH and CDR2 LQKENI. The CDR3 is made up of 16 amino acids. J lost 4 bases, V lost 3 bases, and 10 bases had no gene match. The chain's CDR3 is CASSPLFQGASETQYF. The CDR3 DNA is TGTGCCAGCTCACCCCTTTTCCAGGGGGCGTCAGAGACCCAGTACTTC.

The chain uses TRBV7-6 and TRBJ1-1, with D unresolved. The V gene's germline CDR1 is SGHVS and CDR2 FNYEAQ. The CDR3 length is 14 residues. V shed 8 bases and J shed 1 base, with 14 bases lying between them. This CDR3 reads CASARGRTNTEAFF. The CDR3 nucleotides read TGTGCCAGCGCACGAGGGAGGACGAACACTGAAGCTTTCTTT.

This chain uses TRBV6-5 with TRBJ2-5, with 7 bases identical to TRBD2. Germline V gene lookup returns CDR1 MNHEY and CDR2 SVGAGI. The CDR3 loop spans 15 amino acids. The junction had 20 bases not matched to a gene; V was cut back by 8 bases and J by 11 bases. The CDR3 DNA reads TGTGCCAGCGGCCGTCGATCCGGGACTAAGAGACGGCAGTACTTC. It encodes CASGRRSGTKRRQYF.

This clone was counted a few times. The rearrangement joins TRBV2 to TRBJ1-1; 10 positions match TRBD1. V shed 8 bases and J 1 base; nucleotides not matched to a gene: 1. This CDR3 is built from 13 residues. The V gene's germline CDR1 is SNHLY and CDR2 FYNNEI. The CDR3 region is CASGQGENTEAFF. CDR3 bases: TGTGCCAGCGGACAGGGGGAGAACACTGAAGCTTTCTTT.

The rearrangement links TRBV5-1 to TRBJ2-3; D possibly corresponds to TRBD2 (5 bases). V was pared by 2 bases and J by 1 base, with 14 bases between. The germline gives CDR1 SGHRS, CDR2 YFSETQ. The length of the CDR3 is 16 residues. The CDR3 here is CASSLNPGSGTDTQYF. The CDR3 coding sequence is TGCGCCAGCAGCTTAAACCCGGGGTCAGGCACAGATACGCAGTATTTT.

Notes on this clone: One end of the junction fails to match germline, which may point to a read error. The genes are TRBV6-1 and TRBJ1-2; weak D call: TRBD1 (5 bases). CDR3 length equals 16 residues. Germline CDR1 and CDR2: MNHNS and SASEGT. The CDR3: CAISENGGADNYGYTF. The CDR3 DNA is TGTGCCATCAGTGAGAATGGAGGGGCAGATAACTATGGCTACACCTTC.

The CDR3 bases are TGTGCCAGCAGCCCGGAAGTAGATTACAATGAGCAGTTCTTC. The encoded protein is CASSPEVDYNEQFF. This chain connects TRBV7-2 to TRBJ2-1; D is ambiguous. In germline, CDR1 is SGHTA, CDR2 FQGNSA. V lost 5 bases and J lost 4, with 12 bases in between. This CDR3 spans 14 amino acids.

V gene TRBV5-4 combines with J gene TRBJ2-1; 8 nucleotides match TRBD2. J lost 1 base, V lost 0 bases, and 3 bases had no gene match. Per germline, CDR1 SGHNT and CDR2 YYREEE (reference sequence). This CDR3 contains 16 residues. The CDR3 region is CASSLAGGGSYNEQFF. The CDR3 coding sequence is TGTGCCAGCAGCTTGGCTGGCGGGGGGTCCTACAATGAGCAGTTCTTC.

This chain joins TRBV9 and TRBJ2-7, with 14 bases matching TRBD2. The CDR3 is made up of 16 amino acids. CDR1 and CDR2 (germline): SGDLS, YYNGEE. J lost 4 bases, V lost 4 bases, and 7 bases had no gene match. CDR3 sequence: CASSPGGLAGVYEQYF. The CDR3 coding sequence is TGTGCCAGCAGCCCGGGGGGACTAGCGGGAGTATACGAGCAGTACTTC.

V gene TRBV7-3 combines with J gene TRBJ2-6, with D perhaps matching TRBD1 (6 bases). There are 17 residues in the CDR3. Germline-derived CDR1 and CDR2 are SGHTA and FQGTGA. Trimming pared 4 bases from V and 2 bases from J, leaving 15 bases between. The CDR3 nucleotides are TGTGCCAGCAGCTCGCTGACCGGGACAACTGGGGCCAACGTCCTGACTTTC. As protein: CASSSLTGTTGANVLTF.

This rearrangement joins TRBV18 to TRBJ1-2, with TRBD1 as a possible D gene (5 bases). The germline V gene has CDR1 KGHSH and CDR2 LQKENI. CDR3 length: 16 residues. The V end was cut by 6 bases, the J end by 3 bases, with 20 bases between. The CDR3 protein is CASSPTRRGFDYGYTF. DNA of the CDR3: TGTGCCAGCTCGCCCACCCGGAGGGGATTCGACTATGGCTACACCTTC.

This chain connects TRBV5-4 to TRBJ2-7, with 15 bases lining up with TRBD2. From germline, CDR1 is SGHNT and CDR2 YYREEE (reference sequence). Losses at the gene ends were 1 base for V and 4 bases for J; bases not matched to a gene: 3. The length of the CDR3 is 16 residues. CDR3 sequence: CASSLRGTSGRYEQYF. For the CDR3, the DNA is TGTGCCAGCAGCTTGAGAGGGACTAGCGGGAGGTACGAGCAGTACTTC.

The chain links TRBV5-1 to TRBJ1-1; D unclear. Germline V gene sequence: CDR1 SGHRS, CDR2 YFSETQ. V was pared by 1 base and J by 3 bases, with 10 bases between. CDR3 length: 14 amino acids. The CDR3 bases are TGCGCCAGCAGCTTGCTCGGCTCGGACACTGAAGCTTTCTTT. Translated, it gives CASSLLGSDTEAFF. The variable domain in full, completed from reference TRBV5-1 and TRBJ1-1, reads KAGVTQTPRYLIKTRGQQVTLSCSPISGHRSVSWYQQTPGQGLQFLFEYFSETQRNKGNFPGRFSGRQFSNSRSEMNVSTLELGDSALYLCASSLLGSDTEAFFGQGTRLTVV.

The chain is built from TRBV18 and TRBJ2-2; no firm D call. The V gene's germline CDR1 is KGHSH and CDR2 LQKENI. This CDR3 is built from 15 residues. V shed 6 bases and J shed 2 bases, with 13 bases lying between them. CDR3 residues: CASSSKRANTGELFF. As DNA, the CDR3 is TGTGCCAGCTCTTCCAAAAGGGCCAACACCGGGGAGCTGTTTTTT.

The chain recombines TRBV7-6 with TRBJ2-5; 13 bases match TRBD2. Losses at the gene ends were 5 bases for V and 3 bases for J; bases not matched to a gene: 3. Looked up from germline, CDR1 is SGHVS and CDR2 is FNYEAQ. There are 15 residues in the CDR3. CDR3 region: CASSIGTSGEETQYF. Here the CDR3 DNA reads TGTGCCAGCAGCATCGGGACTAGCGGGGAAGAGACCCAGTACTTC.

This chain links TRBV6-4 with TRBJ2-7; D is unclear. Germline V CDR1 and CDR2: MRHNA, SNTAGT. CDR3 length equals 13 residues. V was cut by 5 bases and J by 3 bases, with 11 bases left in between. The CDR3 sequence: CASSLIEGYEQYF. The CDR3 DNA reads as TGTGCCAGCAGTTTGATTGAAGGCTACGAGCAGTACTTC.

The V gene is TRBV18, the J gene TRBJ1-5, with D tentatively TRBD1 (5 bases). The length of the CDR3 is 14 residues. V was clipped by 3 bases and J by 0 bases, with 6 bases between them. Per germline, CDR1 KGHSH and CDR2 LQKENI. CDR3 in amino acids: CASSPGLSNQPQHF. CDR3 sequence (DNA): TGTGCCAGCTCACCGGGACTTAGCAATCAGCCCCAGCATTTT. The full variable domain, its missing parts supplied by reference TRBV18 and TRBJ1-5, is NAGVMQNPRHLVRRRGQEARLRCSPMKGHSHVYWYRQLPEEGLKFMVYLQKENIIDESGMPKERFSAEFPKEGPSILRIQQVVRGDSAAYFCASSPGLSNQPQHFGDGTRLSIL.

V and J are TRBV15 and TRBJ2-1; TRBD2 matches 14 bases. CDR1 and CDR2 (germline): LNHNV, YYDKDF (reference sequence). V lost 0 bases, J lost 5 bases, and 12 bases stayed unmatched. This CDR3 has 20 amino acids. The CDR3 loop is CATSRDRTSGRSGEDNEQFF. DNA for the CDR3: TGTGCCACCAGCAGAGATCGGACTAGCGGGAGGTCCGGAGAAGACAATGAGCAGTTCTTC.

The chain links TRBV18 to TRBJ1-3, with TRBD1 matching 9 bases. The CDR3 consists of 14 residues. Per the germline V gene, CDR1 is KGHSH and CDR2 is LQKENI. The ends lost 5 bases at V and 4 bases at J; junction bases unmatched: 3. Here the CDR3 reads CASSTGTGGNTIYF. The CDR3 coding sequence is TGTGCCAGCTCAACCGGGACAGGGGGAAACACCATATATTTT.

The chain has TRBV28 and TRBJ2-6; D remains ambiguous. This CDR3 contains 15 residues. CDR1 MDHEN and CDR2 SYDVKM come from the germline V gene. The ends were cut back, 8 bases at V and 4 bases at J, with 15 bases in the middle. The chain's CDR3 is CASRKAPPGANVLTF. In DNA form, the CDR3 reads TGTGCCAGCCGTAAGGCTCCACCCGGGGCCAACGTCCTGACTTTC. Filled out from reference TRBV28 and TRBJ2-6, the complete variable domain reads DVKVTQSSRYLVKRTGEKVFLECVQDMDHENMFWYRQDPGLGLRLIYFSYDVKMKEKGDIPEGYSVSREKKERFSLILESASTNQTSMYLCASRKAPPGANVLTFGAGSRLTVL.

The J gene is TRBJ2-7, the V gene TRBV7-6, with a weak D call TRBD1 (5 bases). The CDR3 has 15 amino acids. Germline V gene data show CDR1 as SGHVS and CDR2 as FNYEAQ. V was shortened by 2 bases and J by 0 bases, with 11 bases between the two germline ends. The CDR3, as DNA: TGTGCCAGCAGCTTAAGGGGCTTCAGCTCCTACGAGCAGTACTTC. Translated, it gives CASSLRGFSSYEQYF.

The V and J genes are TRBV30 and TRBJ2-7; no clear D. V gave up 3 bases and J gave up 0 bases, with 6 bases separating them. This CDR3 has 12 amino acids. The germline V gene has CDR1 GTSNPN and CDR2 SVGIG (reference sequence). CDR3 DNA: TGTGCCTGGAGCCCGAGCTCCTACGAGCAGTACTTC. Its protein product is CAWSPSSYEQYF.